This T cell receptor beta chain was obtained from a study of blood T cells in healthy people across ages. Isolation recovered at least 6 million PBMCs from every sample. Combining a sample-barcoded 5' primer with a J-beta primer mix, a second PCR ran for 7 to 11 cycles. TCRdb re-analysed the 5' RACE reads in MiXCR, keeping a single row per CDR3 protein. The sample contains 650,000 to 1,000,000 distinct CDR3 sequences, around 34% of which appear only once. V lost 4 bases and J 2 bases, leaving 11 bases between the germline ends. The CDR3 covers 14 residues. Per germline, CDR1 SGDLS and CDR2 YYNGEE. The chain employs TRBV9 and TRBJ2-3, with D perhaps matching TRBD1 (6 bases). This sequence was found in a man aged 18 to 29 in good health. Material: blood. The CDR3: CASSPKGVTDTQYF. The CDR3 bases are TGTGCCAGCAGCCCGAAGGGGGTCACAGATACGCAGTATTTT.